These T cell receptor beta chains were read from a single sample in a study of T cell repertoires in cytomegalovirus infection. TCRdb called the reads again in MiXCR, with one record for every CDR3 protein. The data show fewer than 200,000 distinct CDR3 sequences, around 20% seen once. What was sequenced was PBMCs. The receptors shown here come from a human donor in good health (CMV status not recorded). Some clones in this sample may be carry-over from other donors' samples. Each CDR3 is given with its conserved first and last residue. Each record gives: V gene, D gene, clone size, J gene, CDR3 DNA, CDR3 protein. The D gene is left open where the match is weak. Clone size is shown for a subset of rows, as once, few, many or a class of expanded clone.

TRBV7-2	TRBD1	many	TRBJ1-1	TGTGCCAGCAACAACAGGGGCACTGAAGCTTTCTTT	CASNNRGTEAFF
TRBV20-1	.	few	TRBJ1-1	TGCAGTGCTAGACAGGGTGGGACTGAAGCTTTCTTT	CSARQGGTEAFF
TRBV6-5	.	few	TRBJ2-7	TGTGCCAGCAGTTATGGCAGGGTGGCCTACGAGCAGTACTTC	CASSYGRVAYEQYF
TRBV6-2/TRBV6-3	TRBD2	many	TRBJ2-5	TGTGCCAGCATGGAGAGCGGGAGTACGGCGGAGACCCAGTACTTC	CASMESGSTAETQYF
TRBV5-1	TRBD2	.	TRBJ2-1	TGCGCCAGCAGCTCGGGACTAGCGGGGGGGAAAAATGAGCAGTTCTTC	CASSSGLAGGKNEQFF
TRBV28	TRBD2	few	TRBJ2-7	TGTGCCAGCAGGAACCGGGACTATCTCGCCGAGCAGTACTTC	CASRNRDYLAEQYF
TRBV6-2/TRBV6-3	.	few	TRBJ1-1	TGTGCCAGCAGTTACCCTAGTGGAGGGACAATGGGAAGTTCTGAAGCTTTCTTT	CASSYPSGGTMGSSEAFF
TRBV19	.	.	TRBJ2-2	TGTGCCAGCCATAGTAGGTCGAACACCGGGGAGCTGTTTTTT	CASHSRSNTGELFF
TRBV2	.	few	TRBJ1-1	TGTGCCAGCAGCTACGACGGGAACACTGAAGCTTTCTTT	CASSYDGNTEAFF
TRBV19	.	few	TRBJ2-7	TGTGCCAGTAGTATAGTGGGCGGTCGAAGGATCTACGAGCAGTACTTC	CASSIVGGRRIYEQYF
TRBV7-8	.	.	TRBJ2-6	TGTGCCAGCAGCTTAGCGCTAATCGGGGCCAACGTCCTGACTTTC	CASSLALIGANVLTF
TRBV5-6	TRBD1	.	TRBJ2-5	TGTGCCAGCAGCTCCTTCTCGGGCAGGGGGTTGGAGAGAGAGACCCAGTACTTC	CASSSFSGRGLERETQYF
TRBV5-1	.	few	TRBJ2-7	TGCGCCAGCAGTTGGACCACCCCATTGTACGAGCAGTACTTC	CASSWTTPLYEQYF
TRBV7-2	.	many	TRBJ2-7	TGTGCCAGCAGCTCCGTAGGGACTGCCTCGTACGAGCAGTACTTC	CASSSVGTASYEQYF
TRBV24-1	TRBD2	.	TRBJ2-3	TGTGCCACCTTATGGACTAGCGGGAGGAAGGGAACAGATACGCAGTATTTT	CATLWTSGRKGTDTQYF
TRBV7-9	.	many	TRBJ2-1	TGTGCCAGCAGCCCCCCTACCTCGAGCTCCTACAATGAGCAGTTCTTC	CASSPPTSSSYNEQFF
TRBV6-5	.	many	TRBJ1-1	TGTGCCAGCAGTTACGGGACTGGGAACACTGAAGCTTTCTTT	CASSYGTGNTEAFF
TRBV4-1	TRBD1	.	TRBJ2-7	TGCGCCAGCAGCCAACAATCGACGGGACAGGGGTCCTACGAGCAGTACTTC	CASSQQSTGQGSYEQYF
TRBV6-2/TRBV6-3	TRBD1	few	TRBJ2-3	TGTGCCAGCAGCCCCGGGACAGGGGGCGCGGACACAGATACGCAGTATTTT	CASSPGTGGADTDTQYF
TRBV11-2	.	.	TRBJ1-5	TGTGCCAGCAGCCCAGCGGGCAATCAGCCCCAGCATTTT	CASSPAGNQPQHF
TRBV24-1	.	few	TRBJ2-2	TGTGCCACCAGTGAACCGTACGCGAACACCGGGGAGCTGTTTTTT	CATSEPYANTGELFF
TRBV14	.	few	TRBJ1-6	TGTGCCAGCAGCCAAGGGCCCGGCTCCCCGGGCTCCTATAATTCACCCCTCCACTTT	CASSQGPGSPGSYNSPLHF
TRBV19	TRBD1	many	TRBJ2-7	TGTGCCAGTAATCAGCCGGGACAGGGGAACGAGCAGTACTTC	CASNQPGQGNEQYF
TRBV7-6	TRBD1	few	TRBJ2-7	TGTGCCAGCAGCGGACAGGGGAATAGTTTCTACGAGCAGTACTTC	CASSGQGNSFYEQYF
TRBV6-5	.	many	TRBJ2-3	TGTGCCAGCAGTTACGGGACACATCCTACTAGCACAGATACGCAGTATTTT	CASSYGTHPTSTDTQYF
TRBV20-1	TRBD1	few	TRBJ2-7	TGCAGTGCTTCCCCCGGGACAGCCTACGAGCAGTACTTC	CSASPGTAYEQYF
TRBV12-3/TRBV12-4	TRBD1	many	TRBJ1-5	TGTGCCAGCAGTTTCATAACAGGGGGGACCCAGCCCCAGCATTTT	CASSFITGGTQPQHF
TRBV9	.	.	TRBJ2-3	TGTGCCAGCACTGGCGGCCCAGAAGATACGCAGTATTTT	CASTGGPEDTQYF
TRBV12-3/TRBV12-4	.	few	TRBJ1-5	TGTGCCAGCAGCCCCGGCAGGGACAATCAGCCCCAGCATTTT	CASSPGRDNQPQHF
TRBV28	.	few	TRBJ1-1	TGTGCCAGCAGTTTCACCCTCGGGGAGTTGAACGCTTTCTTT	CASSFTLGELNAFF
TRBV12-3/TRBV12-4	TRBD1	many	TRBJ1-6	TGTGCCAGCAGTCCCTCGACAGGGGGCTTTTCTTCACCCCTCCACTTT	CASSPSTGGFSSPLHF
TRBV5-6	.	.	TRBJ2-4	TGTGCCAGCAGTGGAGGGGCAGGGGCATGGTCCAAAAACATTCAGTACTTC	CASSGGAGAWSKNIQYF
TRBV27	.	.	TRBJ1-6	TGTGCCAGCAGTTTATTCTCCTATAATTCACCCCTCCACTTT	CASSLFSYNSPLHF
TRBV4-2	TRBD1	few	TRBJ2-3	TGTGCCAGCAGCCAAGATCCAGGGGGAGATGGAGATACGCAGTATTTT	CASSQDPGGDGDTQYF
TRBV20-1	TRBD2	few	TRBJ2-7	TGCAGTGCTACGATCGGGGGGGCGAGGTACGAGCAGTACTTC	CSATIGGARYEQYF
TRBV11-2	TRBD2	many	TRBJ2-1	TGTGCCAGCAGCCAACTTAGCGGGAGGGCCGGCAATGAGCAGTTCTTC	CASSQLSGRAGNEQFF
TRBV5-4	.	many	TRBJ2-7	TGTGCCAGCAGCTTGGGCGGGGTTAGCTCCTACGAGCAGTACTTC	CASSLGGVSSYEQYF
TRBV20-1	TRBD2	few	TRBJ2-3	TGCAGTGCTAGAGAGGGGGCTAGCGGGAACACAGATACGCAGTATTTT	CSAREGASGNTDTQYF
TRBV6-1	TRBD2	.	TRBJ2-1	TGTGCCAGAAGCCCACTAGCGGGGGGGCTCAATGAGCAGTTCTTC	CARSPLAGGLNEQFF
TRBV19	TRBD1	few	TRBJ1-4	TGTGCCAGTAGTATACCTCGGACAGGCAAAACTAATGAAAAACTGTTTTTT	CASSIPRTGKTNEKLFF